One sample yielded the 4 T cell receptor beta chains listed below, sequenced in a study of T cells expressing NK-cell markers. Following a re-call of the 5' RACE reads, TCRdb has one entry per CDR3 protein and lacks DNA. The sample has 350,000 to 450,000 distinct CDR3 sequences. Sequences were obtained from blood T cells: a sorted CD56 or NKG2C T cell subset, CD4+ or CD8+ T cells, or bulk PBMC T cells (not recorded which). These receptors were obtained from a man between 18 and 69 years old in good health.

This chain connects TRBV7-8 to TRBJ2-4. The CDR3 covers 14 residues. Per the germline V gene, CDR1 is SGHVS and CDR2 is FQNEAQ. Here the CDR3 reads CASSLDGAKNIQYF.

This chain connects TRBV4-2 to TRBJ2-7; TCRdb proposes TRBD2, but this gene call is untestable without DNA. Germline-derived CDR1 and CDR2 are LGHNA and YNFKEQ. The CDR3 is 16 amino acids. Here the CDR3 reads CASSQDTAGWSYEQYF.

CDR3 region: CASSLRLPVGNQPQHF. The chain is built from TRBV5-1 and TRBJ1-5. This CDR3 is 16 amino acids long. CDR1 SGHRS and CDR2 YFSETQ come from the germline V gene.

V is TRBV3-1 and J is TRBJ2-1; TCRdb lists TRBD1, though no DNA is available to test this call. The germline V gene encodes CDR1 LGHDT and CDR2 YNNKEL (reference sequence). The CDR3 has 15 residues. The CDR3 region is CASSQDIRGHNEQFF.